One and the same sample provided the 29 T cell receptor beta chains below, sequenced in a study of PD-L1 blockade in urothelial cancer. Measured with immunoSEQ multiplex PCR; TCRdb has only the in-frame clones, and not every one. The sample includes about 30,000 clones, over 75% of them seen just once. Time point meaning: pretreatment peripheral blood. The sequencing here drew on PBMCs, taken around atezolizumab (anti-PD-L1) treatment. Receptors originate from a man in his sixties with urothelial cancer.

The chain recombines TRBV27 with TRBJ1-6, with 7 bases aligning to TRBD1. The CDR3 spans 12 residues. The V and J ends lost 6 bases and 7 bases, in that order; junction bases with no gene match: 0. Looked up from germline, CDR1 is MNHEY and CDR2 is SMNVEV (reference sequence). The CDR3 loop is CASRTGNSPLHF. The CDR3 DNA reads TGTGCCAGCAGGACAGGGAATTCACCCCTCCACTTT.

The rearrangement uses TRBV14 and TRBJ2-7, with 10 bases matching TRBD2. With V trimmed by 0 bases and J by 0 bases, 11 bases remained unmatched. The CDR3 totals 19 residues. The germline CDR1 and CDR2 sequences are SGHDN and FVKESK. CDR3 region: CASSQETAGGPRGSYEQYF. The CDR3 DNA sequence: TGTGCCAGCAGCCAAGAGACAGCGGGAGGGCCGAGGGGCTCCTACGAGCAGTACTTC.

The chain is built from TRBV5-1 and TRBJ2-3; D gene unclear. V lost 4 bases and J lost 0, with 3 bases in between. The CDR3 contains 12 residues. Germline V lookup: CDR1 SGHRS, CDR2 YFSETQ. The DNA for the CDR3 is TGCGCCAGCAGCCTTAGCACAGATACGCAGTATTTT. Translated: CASSLSTDTQYF.

The V and J genes are TRBV7-3 and TRBJ2-1, with TRBD1 as a possible D gene (6 bases). The CDR3 consists of 15 residues. CDR1 and CDR2 from the germline V gene are SGHTA and FQGTGA. V lost 2 bases, J lost 3 bases, and 11 bases lay in between. The DNA of the CDR3 is TGTGCCAGCAGCTTAGTGGCAGGGGTCTACAATGAGCAGTTCTTC. Protein: CASSLVAGVYNEQFF. The full variable domain, completed using reference TRBV7-3 and TRBJ2-1, is GAGVSQTPSNKVTEKGKYVELRCDPISGHTALYWYRQSLGQGPEFLIYFQGTGAADDSGLPNDRFFAVRPEGSVSTLKIQRTERGDSAVYLCASSLVAGVYNEQFFGPGTRLTVL.

The V call is TRBV30, the J call TRBJ2-1; 9 bases are a match to TRBD2. V trimming: 8 bases; J trimming: 5 bases; junction bases outside the gene matches: 10. Germline V CDR1 and CDR2: GTSNPN, SVGIG (reference sequence). The CDR3 consists of 14 residues. The CDR3 region has the DNA TGTGCCGGACGGGGCGGGAGGGCCGACAATGAGCAGTTCTTC. Translated, it gives CAGRGGRADNEQFF. Based on the CDR3 plus reference TRBV30 and TRBJ2-1, the full variable domain is SQTIHQWPATLVQPVGSPLSLECTVEGTSNPNLYWYRQAAGRGLQLLFYSVGIGQISSEVPQNLSASRPQDRQFILSSKKLLLSDSGFYLCAGRGGRADNEQFFGPGTRLTVL.

The V call is TRBV19, the J call TRBJ2-5, with 8 bases identical to TRBD1. Looked up from germline, CDR1 is LNHDA and CDR2 is SQIVND (reference sequence). This CDR3 has 14 residues. The J segment lost 2 bases and the V segment lost 3 bases, leaving 2 bases of the junction unmatched. For the CDR3, the DNA is TGTGCCAGTAGTATTAACAGGGGGCAAGAGACCCAGTACTTC. Amino acid sequence: CASSINRGQETQYF.

This chain uses TRBV30 with TRBJ1-3, with D possibly TRBD1 on 6 matching bases. This CDR3 is built from 14 residues. Germline lookup yields CDR1 GTSNPN and CDR2 SVGIG (reference sequence). V shed 5 bases and J shed 0 bases, with 11 bases lying between them. The CDR3 here is CAWATGGSGNTIYF. For the CDR3, the DNA is TGTGCCTGGGCGACAGGAGGCTCTGGAAACACCATATATTTT.

In DNA form, the CDR3 reads TGTGCCAGCAGCCGCATACAGGGGAACACCGGGGAGCTGTTTTTT. It is translated as CASSRIQGNTGELFF. The chain couples TRBV5-8 to TRBJ2-2; TRBD1 might be the D (6 bases). Germline lookup yields CDR1 SGHTS and CDR2 YDEGEE. The CDR3 sequence is 15 residues long. Trimming took 4 bases from V and 1 from J, leaving 11 bases between them.

The chain combines TRBV5-5 with TRBJ1-1; 9 nucleotides agree with TRBD1. The V segment lost 6 bases and the J segment 1 base; nucleotides outside the gene matches: 4. This CDR3 spans 14 amino acids. Germline V lookup: CDR1 SGHKS, CDR2 YYEKEE (reference sequence). CDR3 in amino acids: CASKRDRANTEAFF. In DNA form, the CDR3 reads TGTGCCAGCAAACGGGACAGGGCGAACACTGAAGCTTTCTTT.

The chain has TRBV18 and TRBJ2-3; no definite D call. Germline V gives CDR1 KGHSH, CDR2 LQKENI. The CDR3 totals 14 residues. Trimming pared 2 bases from V and 2 bases from J, leaving 8 bases between. The CDR3 region is CASSPSDPTDTQYF. As DNA, the CDR3 is TGTGCCAGCTCACCATCAGATCCCACAGATACGCAGTATTTT. The complete variable domain, with remaining parts taken from reference TRBV18 and TRBJ2-3, reads NAGVMQNPRHLVRRRGQEARLRCSPMKGHSHVYWYRQLPEEGLKFMVYLQKENIIDESGMPKERFSAEFPKEGPSILRIQQVVRGDSAAYFCASSPSDPTDTQYFGPGTRLTVL.

The genes are TRBV7-9 and TRBJ2-1, with D tentatively TRBD1 (6 bases). The CDR3 covers 17 residues. V was shortened by 4 bases and J by 9 bases, with 25 bases between the two germline ends. Per the germline V gene, CDR1 is SEHNR and CDR2 is FQNEAQ (reference sequence). The CDR3 spells CASSSITGPNPLGEQFF. DNA for the CDR3: TGTGCCAGCAGCTCCATAACAGGGCCGAACCCGTTGGGTGAGCAGTTCTTC.

The chain carries TRBV5-1 and TRBJ1-4; tentatively, D is TRBD1 (5 bases). Trimming stripped 1 base from V and 7 bases from J, with 23 bases between. CDR3 size: 18 residues. In germline, CDR1 is SGHRS, CDR2 YFSETQ. CDR3 residues: CASSLMGQDRPGGEKLFF. CDR3 sequence (DNA): TGCGCCAGCAGCTTGATGGGGCAGGATCGCCCAGGCGGTGAAAAACTGTTTTTT.

In its sample, this clone was seen a few times. The CDR3 bases are TGCGCCAGCAGCTTGACGGCCTCGAGGGAGGCCCAGTACTTC. Translating gives CASSLTASREAQYF. The chain carries TRBV5-1 and TRBJ2-5; D is possibly TRBD2 (6 bases). The V and J ends lost 1 base and 9 bases respectively, with 16 bases between them. In germline, CDR1 is SGHRS, CDR2 YFSETQ. This CDR3 spans 14 amino acids.

The chain joins TRBV7-9 to TRBJ1-2, with 8 positions matching TRBD1. V gave up 5 bases and J gave up 4 bases; unmatched junction bases: 6. The V gene's germline CDR1 is SEHNR and CDR2 FQNEAQ (reference sequence). The CDR3 runs 14 residues. The CDR3 DNA is TGTGCCAGCAGCCTTGGACAGGGTGCCTATGGCTACACCTTC. It specifies CASSLGQGAYGYTF.

This clone was picked up one time. This rearrangement joins TRBV6-6 to TRBJ1-1, with TRBD1 as a possible D gene (6 bases). The germline V and J ends were trimmed by 3 bases and 11 bases, with 10 bases remaining between them. The CDR3 covers 11 residues. Germline V gene data show CDR1 as MNHNY and CDR2 as SVGAGI (reference sequence). DNA of the CDR3: TGTGCCAGCAGTTATGCGGGGGCGGCTTTCTTT. Translated: CASSYAGAAFF.

The genes are TRBV27 and TRBJ1-5; unclear D gene. Germline V lookup: CDR1 MNHEY, CDR2 SMNVEV (reference sequence). Trimming removed 3 bases at V and 4 bases at J, with 7 bases between. The CDR3 extends over 13 amino acids. The CDR3 nucleotides are TGTGCCAGCAGTTTGGAGGAAAATCAGCCCCAGCATTTT. Its translation: CASSLEENQPQHF.

Only one count was recorded for this clone. The chain recombines TRBV28 with TRBJ2-2; TRBD1 is a possible D gene (6 bases). V was cut by 6 bases and J by 1 base, with 9 bases left in between. The CDR3 loop spans 14 amino acids. Germline V gene sequence: CDR1 MDHEN, CDR2 SYDVKM. The CDR3 reads CASRRQENTGELFF. The CDR3 nucleotides read TGTGCCAGCAGGAGACAGGAGAACACCGGGGAGCTGTTTTTT.

The CDR3 region has the DNA TGTGCCAGCAGTTCCCCGGTCCAGGGGATCACTGAAGCTTTCTTT. It codes for CASSSPVQGITEAFF. This sequence joins TRBV28 and TRBJ1-1; D is perhaps TRBD1 (6 bases). The CDR3 has 15 residues. Looked up from germline, CDR1 is MDHEN and CDR2 is SYDVKM. V was trimmed by 4 bases and J by 4 bases, leaving 16 bases between them.

This clone has only one observation. The J gene is TRBJ1-1, the V gene TRBV6-5; D not certain. The germline CDR1 and CDR2 sequences are MNHEY and SVGAGI. This CDR3 comprises 14 residues. V was pared by 6 bases and J by 3 bases, with 14 bases between. The CDR3 here is CASRPNGGYTEAFF. CDR3 bases: TGTGCCAGCAGGCCGAATGGAGGCTACACTGAAGCTTTCTTT.

CDR3 protein: CASSQDDRAFSYEQYF. DNA for the CDR3: TGCGCCAGCAGCCAAGACGACAGGGCCTTCTCCTACGAGCAGTACTTC. The rearrangement uses TRBV4-1 and TRBJ2-7, with 7 bases identical to TRBD1. CDR3 size: 16 residues. Per germline, CDR1 MGHRA and CDR2 YSYEKL. Trimming took 0 bases from V and 0 from J; bases not matched to a gene: 5.

The chain couples TRBV5-1 to TRBJ2-2; 11 positions match TRBD2. CDR1 is SGHRS and CDR2 is YFSETQ in the germline V gene. J lost 0 bases, V lost 3 bases, and 4 bases had no gene match. The CDR3 consists of 17 residues. The CDR3 sequence: CASSSPGLAANTGELFF. The DNA of the CDR3 is TGCGCCAGCAGCTCCCCGGGACTAGCGGCGAACACCGGGGAGCTGTTTTTT.

The table lists this clone with a count of one. This chain uses TRBV28 with TRBJ2-1, with 10 bases that match TRBD2. The germline gives CDR1 MDHEN, CDR2 SYDVKM. V lost 4 bases and J lost 0; bases outside the gene matches: 12. The CDR3 runs 19 residues. The CDR3 sequence is CASSSIWLAGASSYNEQFF. CDR3 bases: TGTGCCAGCAGTTCCATTTGGCTAGCGGGAGCGTCCTCCTACAATGAGCAGTTCTTC.

The V gene is TRBV19, the J gene TRBJ2-2; 11 bases match TRBD2. Germline CDR1 reads LNHDA; CDR2 reads SQIVND (reference sequence). V lost 3 bases, J lost 1 base, and 4 bases stayed unmatched. The CDR3 has 17 amino acids. The CDR3 DNA reads as TGTGCCAGTAGTATGACCGGGACTAGCGGGAACACCGGGGAGCTGTTTTTT. Its protein is CASSMTGTSGNTGELFF.

The chain couples TRBV14 to TRBJ2-3; D possibly corresponds to TRBD2 (5 bases). V was trimmed by 0 bases and J by 3 bases, leaving 7 bases between them. Germline assignment: CDR1 SGHDN and CDR2 FVKESK. The CDR3 is made up of 14 amino acids. This CDR3 reads CASSQDRGTDTQYF. CDR3 in DNA: TGTGCCAGCAGCCAAGATCGGGGTACAGATACGCAGTATTTT.

The chain employs TRBV5-5 and TRBJ2-5, with D possibly TRBD1 on 5 matching bases. The CDR3 has 13 amino acids. V was pared by 1 base and J by 4 bases, with 8 bases between. CDR1 is SGHKS and CDR2 is YYEKEE in the germline V gene (reference sequence). The CDR3 DNA sequence: TGTGCCAGCAGCTTGACAGGCCGAGAGACCCAGTACTTC. Translation gives CASSLTGRETQYF.

The chain links TRBV10-3 to TRBJ2-7, with 8 bases lining up with TRBD1. V was clipped by 3 bases and J by 7 bases; unmatched bases: 11. The CDR3 length is 15 residues. Germline CDR1 ENHRY, CDR2 SYGVKD. The CDR3: CAISDPDRASKEQYF. The CDR3 DNA follows: TGTGCCATCAGTGACCCGGACAGGGCCTCTAAAGAGCAGTACTTC.

In this sample, this clone turned up a few times. This chain links TRBV14 with TRBJ2-1, with TRBD2 matching over 14 bases. With V trimmed by 1 base and J by 9 bases, 8 bases remained unmatched. CDR3 length: 17 amino acids. CDR1 is SGHDN and CDR2 is FVKESK in the germline V gene. The CDR3 DNA sequence: TGTGCCAGCAGCCAAGCCTCCGGGACTAGCGGGAGTAGTGAGCAGTTCTTC. Amino acids: CASSQASGTSGSSEQFF.

This chain connects TRBV11-2 to TRBJ1-3, with a possible D match to TRBD1 (6 bases). There are 14 residues in the CDR3. The V and J ends lost 5 bases and 0 bases respectively, with 8 bases between them. Germline CDR1 and CDR2: SGHAT and FQNNGV. The CDR3 DNA is TGTGCCAGCAGCAAACAGGGCTCTGGAAACACCATATATTTT. Translating it yields CASSKQGSGNTIYF.

This chain joins TRBV5-4 and TRBJ1-4; 9 nucleotides agree with TRBD1. CDR1 is SGHNT, CDR2 YYREEE, per germline (reference sequence). The ends lost 4 bases at V and 4 bases at J; junction bases unmatched: 8. The CDR3 spans 16 residues. The CDR3 reads CASSLQGAGDNEKLFF. CDR3 nucleotides: TGTGCCAGCAGCCTACAGGGGGCTGGGGATAATGAAAAACTGTTTTTT.